These 19 T cell receptor beta chains were all obtained from the same sample, sequenced in a study of beta chain features in type 1 diabetes. All of the isolated RNA was reverse transcribed, so expressed TCRB transcripts were sequenced. Sequenced by immunoSEQ multiplex PCR; TCRdb stores in-frame clones only, minus some. This table holds about 320,000 clones, around 15% found once. Sequencing was done on a sample of central memory CD4+ T cells from blood. The source of these receptors is a man between 25 and 39 years old in good health.

This clone occurred a few times. Other DNA sequences from this sample encode an identical CDR3 as well. The genes are TRBV7-2 and TRBJ2-2; D not certain. V gave up 3 bases and J gave up 0 bases, with 8 bases separating them. Germline values: CDR1 SGHTA, CDR2 FQGNSA. The CDR3 covers 15 residues. CDR3 residues: CASSLGLPNTGELFF. CDR3 coding DNA: TGTGCCAGCAGCTTGGGCCTCCCGAACACCGGGGAGCTGTTTTTT.

This clone was detected a few times. This chain joins TRBV14 and TRBJ2-5, with 8 nucleotides matching TRBD1. The CDR3 covers 13 residues. The ends lost 7 bases at V and 5 bases at J; junction bases unmatched: 6. Germline CDR1 SGHDN, CDR2 FVKESK. CDR3 loop: CASNRQGRETQYF. CDR3 nucleotide sequence: TGTGCCAGCAACAGACAGGGGCGGGAGACCCAGTACTTC.

This clone occurred a few times. The chain has TRBV30 and TRBJ2-7; TRBD2 might be the D (6 bases). V gave up 2 bases and J gave up 3 bases, with 11 bases separating them. Germline-derived CDR1 and CDR2 are GTSNPN and SVGIG (reference sequence). CDR3 size: 13 residues. Here the CDR3 DNA reads TGTGCCTGGAGTACTAGCTTATACTACGAGCAGTACGTC. This gives the protein CAWSTSLYYEQYV.

This clone was counted only a few times. The rearrangement uses TRBV11-2 and TRBJ1-1; the D is unclear. The CDR3 loop spans 13 amino acids. V shed 4 bases and J shed 4 bases, with 10 bases lying between them. The germline V gene has CDR1 SGHAT and CDR2 FQNNGV. CDR3 in amino acids: CASSSGSITEAFF. The DNA of the CDR3 is TGTGCCAGCAGCTCCGGTAGCATCACTGAAGCTTTCTTT.

V is TRBV6-5 and J is TRBJ2-2; 9 bases agree with TRBD1. Germline V gives CDR1 MNHEY, CDR2 SVGAGI. V lost 7 bases and J lost 5; bases outside the gene matches: 5. The CDR3 runs to 14 residues. CDR3 nucleotide sequence: TGTGCCAGCAAGGGACAGGGTTCAACCGGGGAGCTGTTTTTT. It codes for CASKGQGSTGELFF.

This clone was seen only a few times. The chain couples TRBV11-2 to TRBJ2-7; D call uncertain. The CDR3 spans 15 residues. Trimming removed 2 bases at V and 0 bases at J, with 11 bases between. Germline V CDR1 and CDR2: SGHAT, FQNNGV. CDR3 residues: CASSLSQVPSYEQYF. DNA for the CDR3: TGTGCCAGCAGCTTAAGCCAGGTGCCCTCCTACGAGCAGTACTTC.

This chain connects TRBV30 to TRBJ1-2, with a tentative D call TRBD1 (6 bases). The V end was cut by 6 bases, the J end by 5 bases, with 19 bases between. Germline CDR1 GTSNPN, CDR2 SVGIG (reference sequence). This CDR3 is built from 14 residues. CDR3 nucleotide sequence: TGTGCCTGTCCGCGGGGGCTAGAGGGTTATGGCTACACCTTC. Its translation is CACPRGLEGYGYTF.

This clone was observed a handful of times. This chain links TRBV9 with TRBJ2-2, with TRBD1 matching 8 bases. Germline CDR1 SGDLS, CDR2 YYNGEE. This CDR3 contains 15 residues. Unmatched junction bases numbered 7, after V lost 5 bases and J lost 4 bases. CDR3 DNA sequence: TGTGCCAGCAGTCATCAGGGGGCGTCCACCGGGGAGCTGTTTTTT. Translated, it gives CASSHQGASTGELFF.

This chain connects TRBV7-3 to TRBJ2-1, with D possibly being TRBD2 (5 bases). Germline CDR1 reads SGHTA; CDR2 reads FQGTGA. V was pared by 0 bases and J by 0 bases, with 12 bases between. The CDR3 consists of 17 residues. The CDR3 nucleotides are TGTGCCAGCAGCTTAACCGGGAATACACGCTCCTACAATGAGCAGTTCTTC. Amino acids: CASSLTGNTRSYNEQFF.

In its sample, this clone was seen a few times. This chain connects TRBV5-5 to TRBJ2-1; 11 bases fit TRBD2. The CDR3 has 15 amino acids. V trimming: 2 bases; J trimming: 7 bases; junction bases outside the gene matches: 5. Germline V lookup: CDR1 SGHKS, CDR2 YYEKEE (reference sequence). This CDR3 is CASSLLAGALNEQFF. In DNA, the CDR3 is TGTGCCAGCAGCTTACTAGCGGGAGCCCTAAATGAGCAGTTCTTC.

The rearrangement uses TRBV25-1 and TRBJ1-2, with D perhaps matching TRBD1 (6 bases). CDR1 MGHDK and CDR2 SYGVNS come from the germline V gene. The CDR3 extends over 14 amino acids. Trimming removed 10 bases from V and 6 bases from J, with 21 bases in between. Here the CDR3 DNA reads TGTGCCACCCACGGACAGTCCATGATCCATGGCTACACCTTC. Protein sequence: CATHGQSMIHGYTF.

The chain couples TRBV5-1 to TRBJ2-3; 13 bases fit TRBD2. Germline lookup yields CDR1 SGHRS and CDR2 YFSETQ. With 0 bases clipped from V and 10 bases from J, the junction kept 5 bases outside the gene matches. The CDR3 extends over 15 amino acids. The CDR3 nucleotides are TGCGCCAGCAGCTTGGGGACTAGCGGGGGCCGTTCGCAGTATTTT. Its translation: CASSLGTSGGRSQYF. Full variable domain (rest looked up from reference TRBV5-1 and TRBJ2-3): KAGVTQTPRYLIKTRGQQVTLSCSPISGHRSVSWYQQTPGQGLQFLFEYFSETQRNKGNFPGRFSGRQFSNSRSEMNVSTLELGDSALYLCASSLGTSGGRSQYFGPGTRLTVL.

The V call is TRBV5-6, the J call TRBJ2-4; D remains unclear. V was trimmed by 0 bases and J by 0 bases, leaving 13 bases between them. This CDR3 has 17 amino acids. In germline, CDR1 is SGHDT, CDR2 YYEEEE. The DNA of the CDR3 is TGTGCCAGCAGCTTGGCCAATTGGAATCTAGCCAAAAACATTCAGTACTTC. This gives the protein CASSLANWNLAKNIQYF.

The chain carries TRBV4-3 and TRBJ2-1, with D uncertain. Germline V gene lookup returns CDR1 LGHNA and CDR2 YSLEER. V was trimmed by 0 bases and J by 3 bases, leaving 18 bases between them. The CDR3 is 18 amino acids. Here the CDR3 reads CASSQEIQASPLYNEQFF. CDR3 nucleotide sequence: TGCGCCAGCAGCCAAGAGATCCAGGCATCACCCCTCTACAATGAGCAGTTCTTC.

This clone showed up just a few times. This chain connects TRBV29-1 to TRBJ2-2; tentative D call: TRBD1 (6 bases). Germline assignment: CDR1 SQVTM and CDR2 ANQGSEA. The ends were cut back, 3 bases at V and 6 bases at J, with 11 bases in the middle. The CDR3 totals 13 residues. Here the CDR3 reads CSVDRQGSGELFF. CDR3 in DNA: TGCAGCGTTGACCGTCAGGGGTCCGGGGAGCTGTTTTTT.

V gene TRBV5-6 combines with J gene TRBJ2-3, with D perhaps TRBD2 (6 bases). Germline CDR1 SGHDT, CDR2 YYEEEE. The CDR3 covers 14 residues. Trimming shortened V by 5 bases and J by 4 bases, and 14 bases separated the two germline ends. CDR3 sequence reads: CASRQTRASDTQYF. CDR3 in DNA: TGTGCCAGCAGACAGACTAGGGCGTCAGATACGCAGTATTTT.

The chain is built from TRBV2 and TRBJ1-5; D is unresolved. V was trimmed by 1 base and J by 1 base, leaving 2 bases between them. This CDR3 has 13 residues. Germline loops: CDR1 SNHLY, CDR2 FYNNEI. As DNA, the CDR3 is TGTGCCAGCAGTGAAGAAAGCAATCAGCCCCAGCATTTT. The encoded protein is CASSEESNQPQHF. The whole variable domain, remainder taken from reference TRBV2 and TRBJ1-5, is EPEVTQTPSHQVTQMGQEVILRCVPISNHLYFYWYRQILGQKVEFLVSFYNNEISEKSEIFDDQFSVERPDGSNFTLKIRSTKLEDSAMYFCASSEESNQPQHFGDGTRLSIL.

This clone was counted only a few times. V is TRBV14 and J is TRBJ1-1, with 7 bases matching TRBD1. Germline V gene lookup returns CDR1 SGHDN and CDR2 FVKESK. Losses at the gene ends were 0 bases for V and 7 bases for J; bases not matched to a gene: 8. CDR3 size: 15 residues. The CDR3 DNA reads TGTGCCAGCAGCCAAGATGGACAGGTTGGAGGTGAAGCTTTCTTT. Translation gives CASSQDGQVGGEAFF.

This chain links TRBV11-2 with TRBJ2-2; a weak D match, TRBD2 (6 bases). Germline assignment: CDR1 SGHAT and CDR2 FQNNGV. V dropped 6 bases and J dropped 6 bases, with 17 bases sitting between them. The length of the CDR3 is 15 residues. CDR3 residues: CASRDLVGRPGELFF. DNA of the CDR3: TGTGCCAGCAGGGACTTAGTCGGGAGACCCGGGGAGCTGTTTTTT. The full variable domain, with the rest looked up from reference TRBV11-2 and TRBJ2-2, is EAGVAQSPRYKIIEKRQSVAFWCNPISGHATLYWYQQILGQGPKLLIQFQNNGVVDDSQLPKDRFSAERLKGVDSTLKIQPAKLEDSAVYLCASRDLVGRPGELFFGEGSRLTVL.